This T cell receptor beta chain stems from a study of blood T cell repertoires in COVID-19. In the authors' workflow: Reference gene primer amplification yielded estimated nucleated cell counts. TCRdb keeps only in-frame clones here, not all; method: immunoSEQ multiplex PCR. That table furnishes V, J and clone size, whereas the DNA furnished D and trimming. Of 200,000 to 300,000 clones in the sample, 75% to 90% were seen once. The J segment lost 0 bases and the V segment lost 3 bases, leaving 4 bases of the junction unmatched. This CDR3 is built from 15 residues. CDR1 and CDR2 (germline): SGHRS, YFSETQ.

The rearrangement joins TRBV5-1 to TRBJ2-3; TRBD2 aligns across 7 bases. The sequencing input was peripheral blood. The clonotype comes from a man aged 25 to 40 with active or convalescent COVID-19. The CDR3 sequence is CASSSSGGSTDTQYF. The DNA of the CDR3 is TGCGCCAGCAGCTCCTCCGGGGGGAGCACAGATACGCAGTATTTT.